These T cell receptor beta chains were read from a single sample in a study of Graves' ophthalmopathy and Graves' hyperthyroidism. TCRdb independently ran MiXCR on the multiplex PCR reads; one entry per CDR3 protein. The sample yields more than 1,000,000 distinct CDR3 sequences, 35% to 40% seen once. Specimen: peripheral blood or thyroid tissue (not recorded which). These receptors were obtained from an adult man with Graves' hyperthyroidism. The CDR3 runs from the conserved cysteine through the conserved F or W. D genes are given only for firm matches. Clone size appears in some rows only: once, few, many, or a class for an expanded clone.

j_call | clone_size | d_call | v_call | cdr3_nt | cdr3_aa
TRBJ1-1 | NA | TRBD1 | TRBV7-2 | TGTGCCAGCAGTTTGACTAGCGGGACAGGGGGTAGGAACACTGAAGCTTTCTTT | CASSLTSGTGGRNTEAFF
TRBJ2-5 | few | TRBD1 | TRBV25-1 | TGTGCCAGCAGTGTACCAGGACAGGGGATGGAGACCCAGTACTTC | CASSVPGQGMETQYF
TRBJ2-5 | few | NA | TRBV28 | TGTGCCAGCAGTTCTCAGCCGTTCCAAGAGACCCAGTACTTC | CASSSQPFQETQYF
TRBJ2-5 | NA | TRBD2 | TRBV19 | TGTGCCAGTAGCAGACTAGCGGGAGTTCAAGAGACCCAGTACTTC | CASSRLAGVQETQYF
TRBJ1-6 | many | NA | TRBV20-1 | TGCAGTGCTAGAACCGACACAGGGTTGAGCTCCTATAATTCACCCCTCCACTTT | CSARTDTGLSSYNSPLHF
TRBJ1-1 | NA | NA | TRBV7-3 | TGTGCCAGCAGCTCGGGCGGAAGGGATGGGGGGGCAATAAGTCGCACTGAAGCTTTCTTT | CASSSGGRDGGAISRTEAFF
TRBJ2-7 | many | TRBD1 | TRBV7-9 | TGTGCCAGCAGCCCAGACAGGGGGTGGTACGAGCAGTACTTC | CASSPDRGWYEQYF
TRBJ2-5 | many | NA | TRBV7-9 | TGTGCCAGCAGCTTAGGGAGCTCAGAGGGCCAGTACTTC | CASSLGSSEGQYF
TRBJ2-6 | once | TRBD1 | TRBV14 | TGTGCCAGCAGCCAATTAGGCCCGGGACAGGAAGCTTTC | CASSQLGPGQEAF
TRBJ1-3 | many | NA | TRBV9 | TGTGCCAGCAGCGCGGACAGAGGATCTGGAAACACCATATATTTT | CASSADRGSGNTIYF
TRBJ1-5 | many | TRBD1 | TRBV29-1 | TGCAGCGTTGGGCTTCAGGGGGCGAATCAGCCCCAGCATTTT | CSVGLQGANQPQHF
TRBJ2-2 | NA | TRBD1 | TRBV6-6 | TGTGCCAGCAGGGAGACAGGGGGGACGGGGGAGCTGTTTTTT | CASRETGGTGELFF
TRBJ2-7 | many | NA | TRBV7-2 | TGTGCCAGCAGCCTAGAACTCTACGAGCAGTACTTC | CASSLELYEQYF
TRBJ2-7 | NA | NA | TRBV11-2 | TGTGCCAGCAGCCCACGGACCGAAGGCTCCTACGAGCAGTACTTC | CASSPRTEGSYEQYF
TRBJ1-1 | NA | NA | TRBV29-1 | TGCAGCGTTGATCAGGGGTCGGACACTGAAGCTTTCTTT | CSVDQGSDTEAFF
TRBJ1-6 | many | NA | TRBV7-8 | TGTGCCAGCAGCAACCAACACGGGGGCGCCCGCCACTTT | CASSNQHGGARHF
TRBJ2-6 | many | NA | TRBV19 | TGTGCCAGTAGATCCGGACGCTCTGGGGCCAACGTCCTGACTTTC | CASRSGRSGANVLTF
TRBJ1-1 | NA | NA | TRBV12-3/TRBV12-4 | TGTGCCAGCAGTGCTAACGATTACCAACTGAACACTGAAGCTTTCTTT | CASSANDYQLNTEAFF
TRBJ1-5 | NA | TRBD1 | TRBV6-2/TRBV6-3 | TGTGCCAGCAGAGCCCGGGACAGGGTCAATCAGCCCCAGCATTTT | CASRARDRVNQPQHF
TRBJ2-2 | once | TRBD2 | TRBV7-3 | TGTGCCAGCAGCTTATTGCGGGGGGGCGGGGAGCTGTTTTTT | CASSLLRGGGELFF
TRBJ1-3 | few | NA | TRBV6-5 | TGTGCCAGCAGTTTACTTGGCAGGCTATCTGGAAACACCATATATTTT | CASSLLGRLSGNTIYF
TRBJ1-2 | NA | NA | TRBV30 | TGTGCCTGGAGCGGGCAGCATTTCCTCTATGGCTACACCTTC | CAWSGQHFLYGYTF
TRBJ1-5 | few | NA | TRBV6-1 | TGTGCCAGCAGTGGCGTCCCCGGGAATCAGCCCCAGCATTTT | CASSGVPGNQPQHF
TRBJ2-5 | many | TRBD2 | TRBV10-3 | TGTGCCATCAGGGCTCATCTCCTAGCGGGAATAGAGACCCAGTACTTC | CAIRAHLLAGIETQYF
TRBJ2-2 | many | NA | TRBV19 | TGTGCCAGTAGTAATGCGTTGGGCGGGGAGCTGTTTTTT | CASSNALGGELFF
TRBJ1-6 | NA | TRBD1 | TRBV6-6 | TGTGCCAGCACCAAGGCCAAGGACAGGGGTAATTCACCCCTCCACTTT | CASTKAKDRGNSPLHF
TRBJ1-1 | few | NA | TRBV2 | TGTGCCAGCTATCCGTACGAGAACACTGAAGCTTTCTTT | CASYPYENTEAFF
TRBJ2-7 | NA | TRBD1 | TRBV7-2 | TGTGCCAGCAGCTTAGGCAGATTCACAGGGGTGACCTCCTACGAGCAGTACTTC | CASSLGRFTGVTSYEQYF
TRBJ1-4 | many | TRBD1 | TRBV7-8 | TGTGCCAGCAGCCCGATTGGGACAGGGAATGAAAAACTGTTTTTT | CASSPIGTGNEKLFF
TRBJ1-3 | NA | TRBD1 | TRBV29-1 | TGCAGCGTTGACGGGACAGGGTTATATGGAAACACCATATATTTT | CSVDGTGLYGNTIYF
TRBJ1-6 | many | TRBD1 | TRBV20-1 | TGCAGTGCTAGTATGGGGACAGCGGATAATTCACCCCTCCACTTT | CSASMGTADNSPLHF
TRBJ1-2 | many | NA | TRBV19 | TGTGCCAGTAGTGCATCGGGAGTGTATGGCTACACCTTC | CASSASGVYGYTF
TRBJ1-1 | few | TRBD1 | TRBV29-1 | TGCAGCGTTAACGTAGTCAGGACAGGGGTCATGAACACTGAAGCTTTCTTT | CSVNVVRTGVMNTEAFF
TRBJ2-5 | many | TRBD1 | TRBV6-6 | TGTGCCAGCAGTCCTATGGACAGGGGGTTGGAGACCCAGTACTTC | CASSPMDRGLETQYF
TRBJ1-2 | many | NA | TRBV12-3/TRBV12-4 | TGTGCCAGCAGTTTCTCGGGACCGTTGAGCTATGGCTACACCTTC | CASSFSGPLSYGYTF
TRBJ2-7 | many | NA | TRBV20-1 | TGCAGTGCCGTTGGACAGAGGTCCTACGAGCAGTACTTC | CSAVGQRSYEQYF
TRBJ2-5 | few | NA | TRBV20-1 | TGCAGTGCTAGAGATATTAGCAGAGAGACCCAGTACTTC | CSARDISRETQYF
TRBJ1-3 | few | NA | TRBV12-3/TRBV12-4 | TGTGCCAGCAGGACCGGGGGGGCCTCTGGAAACACCATATATTTT | CASRTGGASGNTIYF
TRBJ2-7 | many | NA | TRBV6-5 | TGTGCCAGCACCACAAGGAGGGTTGGGACCTACGAGCAGTACTTC | CASTTRRVGTYEQYF
TRBJ1-2 | NA | TRBD1 | TRBV29-1 | TGCAGCGCCGGACAGGGGGCCGGTAGCGGCTACACCTTC | CSAGQGAGSGYTF
TRBJ1-1 | many | NA | TRBV12-3/TRBV12-4 | TGTGCCAGCAGTGTAAACAGACCCACTGAAGCTTTCTTT | CASSVNRPTEAFF
TRBJ2-2 | few | TRBD2 | TRBV20-1 | TGCAGTGCGGCTCCTAGCGGGAGGGCCGGGGAGCTGTTTTTT | CSAAPSGRAGELFF
TRBJ2-3 | NA | TRBD1 | TRBV10-3 | TGTGCCATCAGTACAGACAGGGTTGATGAGACAGATACGCAGTATTTT | CAISTDRVDETDTQYF
TRBJ1-5 | NA | NA | TRBV20-1 | TGCAGTGCTAGAGCTTTAGGTCAGCCCCAGCATTTT | CSARALGQPQHF
TRBJ2-7 | NA | NA | TRBV7-9 | TGTGCCAGCAGCTTAGAACAGACGGGGCCCTACGAGCAGTACTTC | CASSLEQTGPYEQYF
TRBJ1-1 | NA | NA | TRBV9 | TGTGCCAGCAGCCGGGGGATCATGAACACTGAAGCTTTCTTT | CASSRGIMNTEAFF
TRBJ2-5 | NA | TRBD1 | TRBV5-1 | TGCGCCAGCAGCAAAGAGACAGGGAACCAAGAGACCCAGTACTTC | CASSKETGNQETQYF
TRBJ1-3 | NA | NA | TRBV9 | TGTGCCAGCAGCCCCCAGGGGCTCTCTGGAAACACCATATATTTT | CASSPQGLSGNTIYF
TRBJ2-7 | NA | NA | TRBV20-1 | TGCAGTGCTCCCAGGGCGGGCACCTACGAGCAGTACTTC | CSAPRAGTYEQYF
TRBJ1-2 | NA | NA | TRBV29-1 | TGCAGCGTTGAAGTATATGGCTACACCTTC | CSVEVYGYTF
TRBJ2-7 | NA | NA | TRBV7-2 | TGTGCCAGCAGCTTTCAAGCCGGGGGCGCCTACGAGCAGTACTTC | CASSFQAGGAYEQYF
TRBJ1-3 | many | TRBD1 | TRBV7-8 | TGTGCCAGCAGCATCGGGACAGCTAGCACCATATATTTT | CASSIGTASTIYF
TRBJ2-7 | many | NA | TRBV20-1 | TGCAGTGCCCCCGGCTTCCCCGGGAACGAGCAGTACTTC | CSAPGFPGNEQYF
TRBJ2-5 | NA | NA | TRBV11-2 | TGTGCCAGCAGTCGAACCGAACGGACTCTCGGAAGGAAAGAGACCCAGTACTTC | CASSRTERTLGRKETQYF
TRBJ2-5 | NA | NA | TRBV7-9 | TGTGCCAGCAGCTTAGCTTATAGCGGCGGGGAGACCCAGTACTTC | CASSLAYSGGETQYF
TRBJ2-2 | many | TRBD2 | TRBV15 | TGTGCCACCAGCCGAGCGGGAGCGGGCGGGGAGCTGTTTTTT | CATSRAGAGGELFF
TRBJ2-6 | NA | NA | TRBV10-1 | TGCGCCAGCAGTGAGGCGGGCCTCTCTGGGGCCAACGTCCTGACTTTC | CASSEAGLSGANVLTF
TRBJ2-3 | NA | NA | TRBV24-1 | TGTGCCACCAGTGGAGGGGGGGCCGGCACAGATACGCAGTATTTT | CATSGGGAGTDTQYF